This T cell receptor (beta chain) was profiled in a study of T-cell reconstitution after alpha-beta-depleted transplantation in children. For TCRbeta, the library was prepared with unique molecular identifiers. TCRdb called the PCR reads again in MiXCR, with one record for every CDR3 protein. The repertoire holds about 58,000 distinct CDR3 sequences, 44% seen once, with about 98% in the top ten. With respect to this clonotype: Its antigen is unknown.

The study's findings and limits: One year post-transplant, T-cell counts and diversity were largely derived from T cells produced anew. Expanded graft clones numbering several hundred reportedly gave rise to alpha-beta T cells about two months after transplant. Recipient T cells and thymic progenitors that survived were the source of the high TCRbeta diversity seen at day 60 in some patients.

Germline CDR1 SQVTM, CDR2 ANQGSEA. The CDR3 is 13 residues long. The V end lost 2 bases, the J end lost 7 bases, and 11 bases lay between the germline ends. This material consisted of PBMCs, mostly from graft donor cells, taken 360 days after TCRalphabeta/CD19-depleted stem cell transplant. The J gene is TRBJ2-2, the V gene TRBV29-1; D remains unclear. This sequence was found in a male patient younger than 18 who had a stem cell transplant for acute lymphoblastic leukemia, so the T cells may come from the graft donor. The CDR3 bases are TGCAGCGTTGAAACTTGGGAAGGCGGGGAGCTGTTTTTT. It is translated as CSVETWEGGELFF.